These 30 T cell receptor beta chains originate from one sample sequenced in a study of blood T cell repertoires in COVID-19. Libraries were prepared by immunoSEQ multiplex PCR; TCRdb keeps only in-frame clonotypes and omits some of them. The data show roughly 410,000 clones, 89% seen once. The sequenced material came from peripheral blood. The source is a woman in her thirties or forties with COVID-19, enrolled during active disease.

The gene calls are TRBV27 and TRBJ2-7; 8 bases align to TRBD2. CDR1 and CDR2 (germline): MNHEY, SMNVEV (reference sequence). This CDR3 spans 13 amino acids. Trimming took 3 bases from V and 8 from J; bases not matched to a gene: 6. CDR3 coding DNA: TGTGCCAGCAGTTTCGGGGGGGGTACGAAGCAGTACTTC. Amino acids: CASSFGGGTKQYF.

This clone was picked up a small number of times. The J gene is TRBJ1-5, the V gene TRBV28, with 11 positions matching TRBD1. This CDR3 region has 14 residues. Trimming at V came to 6 bases and at J to 5 bases, leaving 3 bases not matched to a gene. Germline V gene lookup returns CDR1 MDHEN and CDR2 SYDVKM. CDR3 region: CASRRTGGYQPQHF. The CDR3 DNA reads as TGTGCCAGCAGGAGGACAGGGGGCTATCAGCCCCAGCATTTT.

This clone was seen just once. The J gene is TRBJ1-2, the V gene TRBV29-1; 9 positions match TRBD1. V was clipped by 0 bases and J by 6 bases; unmatched bases: 8. In germline, CDR1 is SQVTM, CDR2 ANQGSEA. This CDR3 comprises 15 residues. CDR3 region: CSVEEADRGRDGYTF. Here the CDR3 DNA reads TGCAGCGTTGAAGAAGCGGACAGGGGTAGGGATGGCTACACCTTC.

The rearrangement uses TRBV28 and TRBJ1-1, with a possible D match to TRBD1 (6 bases). The CDR3 consists of 15 residues. V gave up 4 bases and J gave up 6 bases, with 18 bases separating them. Germline CDR1 and CDR2: MDHEN and SYDVKM. CDR3 residues: CASSSPLGGAAEAFF. As DNA, the CDR3 is TGTGCCAGCAGTTCGCCCCTAGGGGGAGCGGCTGAAGCTTTCTTT.

The chain employs TRBV7-2 and TRBJ1-6, with TRBD1 matching over 10 bases. This CDR3 is built from 15 residues. Germline CDR1 reads SGHTA; CDR2 reads FQGNSA. V lost 6 bases to trimming and J lost 6 bases; unmatched junction nucleotides: 5. DNA of the CDR3: TGTGCCAGCAGAAGTGACAGGGGGCTTAATTCACCCCTCCACTTT. Translated: CASRSDRGLNSPLHF.

The gene calls are TRBV14 and TRBJ2-5; 9 bases agree with TRBD2. Germline lookup yields CDR1 SGHDN and CDR2 FVKESK. V lost 4 bases to trimming and J lost 5 bases; unmatched junction nucleotides: 8. The CDR3 has 15 residues. CDR3 residues: CASSLPLAGGETQYF. DNA for the CDR3: TGTGCCAGCAGCCTCCCTCTTGCGGGAGGGGAGACCCAGTACTTC.

The sample holds a few counts of this clone. The chain is built from TRBV7-9 and TRBJ2-1, with 9 bases identical to TRBD2. The ends lost 2 bases at V and 12 bases at J; junction bases unmatched: 11. The CDR3 totals 15 residues. Germline V gives CDR1 SEHNR, CDR2 FQNEAQ (reference sequence). CDR3 nucleotide sequence: TGTGCCAGCAGCTTATATAATGGCGGGAGGGCCGGGCAGTTCTTC. As protein: CASSLYNGGRAGQFF.

On this clone itself: Other DNA sequences of this sample code for an identical CDR3. The chain is built from TRBV27 and TRBJ2-3, with 16 bases identical to TRBD2. CDR1 is MNHEY, CDR2 SMNVEV, per germline (reference sequence). The CDR3 is 18 residues long. The junction had 6 bases not matched to a gene; V was cut back by 5 bases and J by 1 base. CDR3 nucleotides: TGTGCCAGCAGTCTGGGACTAGCGGGGGGGCCCGGCACAGATACGCAGTATTTT. Its protein product is CASSLGLAGGPGTDTQYF.

The rearrangement joins TRBV6-5 to TRBJ1-1; TRBD1 matches at 8 bases. The V and J ends lost 5 bases and 4 bases, in that order; junction bases with no gene match: 6. The germline V gene encodes CDR1 MNHEY and CDR2 SVGAGI. The CDR3 covers 14 residues. CDR3 in amino acids: CASSHWGQVTEAFF. CDR3 coding DNA: TGTGCCAGCAGTCACTGGGGACAGGTCACTGAAGCTTTCTTT.

This chain uses TRBV5-1 with TRBJ2-7; tentative D call: TRBD1 (6 bases). The germline V gene has CDR1 SGHRS and CDR2 YFSETQ. CDR3 length: 14 residues. V lost 0 bases, J lost 3 bases, and 10 bases lay in between. The CDR3 region has the DNA TGCGCCAGCAGCTTGGGGACAGATTTCTACGAGCAGTACTTC. Translating it yields CASSLGTDFYEQYF. The full variable domain, its missing parts supplied by reference TRBV5-1 and TRBJ2-7, is KAGVTQTPRYLIKTRGQQVTLSCSPISGHRSVSWYQQTPGQGLQFLFEYFSETQRNKGNFPGRFSGRQFSNSRSEMNVSTLELGDSALYLCASSLGTDFYEQYFGPGTRLTVT.

This rearrangement joins TRBV13 to TRBJ2-7; possibly TRBD2 for D (5 bases). The length of the CDR3 is 14 residues. The germline V gene has CDR1 PRHDT and CDR2 FYEKMQ (reference sequence). Trimming pared 1 base from V and 3 bases from J, leaving 10 bases between. The CDR3 here is CASSLAPGNYEQYF. The CDR3, as DNA: TGTGCCAGCAGCTTAGCGCCGGGAAACTACGAGCAGTACTTC.

The rearrangement uses TRBV5-6 and TRBJ2-2; 8 bases are a match to TRBD1. The length of the CDR3 is 15 residues. Germline V gene sequence: CDR1 SGHDT, CDR2 YYEEEE. V gave up 5 bases and J gave up 0 bases; unmatched junction bases: 3. Here the CDR3 DNA reads TGTGCCAGCAGAGTGACAGGGGCGAACACCGGGGAGCTGTTTTTT. This codes for CASRVTGANTGELFF.

The rearrangement joins TRBV5-1 to TRBJ2-3, with 10 nucleotides matching TRBD2. This CDR3 has 16 amino acids. Germline lookup yields CDR1 SGHRS and CDR2 YFSETQ. V trimming: 5 bases; J trimming: 2 bases; junction bases outside the gene matches: 8. The CDR3 region is CASRPATSGYTDTQYF. Here the CDR3 DNA reads TGCGCCAGCAGACCGGCGACTAGCGGGTACACAGATACGCAGTATTTT.

The chain has TRBV29-1 and TRBJ1-2, with 11 bases identical to TRBD1. The CDR3 extends over 12 amino acids. The J segment lost 6 bases and the V segment lost 6 bases, leaving 3 bases of the junction unmatched. Germline assignment: CDR1 SQVTM and CDR2 ANQGSEA. This CDR3 reads CSVGTGGDGYTF. CDR3 nucleotide sequence: TGCAGCGTGGGGACAGGGGGGGATGGCTACACCTTC.

In regard to this clone: Other DNA sequences in the same sample also yield this CDR3. This chain uses TRBV9 with TRBJ2-1; D ambiguous. Germline V CDR1 and CDR2: SGDLS, YYNGEE. This CDR3 is built from 15 residues. Trimming shortened V by 0 bases and J by 0 bases, and 7 bases separated the two germline ends. CDR3 sequence reads: CASSVAVLSYNEQFF. The CDR3 DNA reads as TGTGCCAGCAGCGTAGCCGTACTCTCCTACAATGAGCAGTTCTTC.

The chain couples TRBV30 to TRBJ1-5, with D possibly matching TRBD1 (5 bases). The CDR3 sequence is 14 residues long. The ends were cut back, 2 bases at V and 6 bases at J, with 14 bases in the middle. The germline gives CDR1 GTSNPN, CDR2 SVGIG (reference sequence). The CDR3 loop is CAWSNSGVGQPQHF. The CDR3 DNA follows: TGTGCCTGGAGTAACTCGGGGGTGGGTCAGCCCCAGCATTTT.

This sequence joins TRBV2 and TRBJ1-3; 7 bases align to TRBD1. V dropped 8 bases and J dropped 3; count of bases not matched to a gene: 13. The CDR3 consists of 16 residues. CDR1 and CDR2 from the germline V gene are SNHLY and FYNNEI. CDR3 sequence: CASSLSDRVLGNTIYF. The CDR3, as DNA: TGTGCCAGCTCCCTCAGCGACAGGGTTCTTGGAAACACCATATATTTT.

The chain is built from TRBV5-1 and TRBJ1-1; 7 nucleotides match TRBD1. V shed 5 bases and J 0 bases; nucleotides not matched to a gene: 10. CDR1 and CDR2 from the germline V gene are SGHRS and YFSETQ. This CDR3 is 16 amino acids long. The CDR3 region has the DNA TGCGCCAGCAGGCAAGGGACAGTCAACATGAACACTGAAGCTTTCTTT. This gives the protein CASRQGTVNMNTEAFF.

This chain joins TRBV19 and TRBJ1-5, with a tentative D call TRBD1 (6 bases). This CDR3 region has 15 residues. Germline-derived CDR1 and CDR2 are LNHDA and SQIVND (reference sequence). The V end was cut by 5 bases, the J end by 3 bases, with 14 bases between. Here the CDR3 DNA reads TGTGCCAGTAGTTCCCGGACAGCCCTCAATCAGCCCCAGCATTTT. It specifies CASSSRTALNQPQHF.

The rearrangement links TRBV5-1 to TRBJ2-1, with 10 nucleotides matching TRBD2. This CDR3 has 16 amino acids. Looked up from germline, CDR1 is SGHRS and CDR2 is YFSETQ. Trimming took 4 bases from V and 2 from J; bases not matched to a gene: 6. The CDR3: CASSRGLAGAYNEQFF. In DNA form, the CDR3 reads TGCGCCAGCAGCCGAGGGCTAGCGGGGGCCTACAATGAGCAGTTCTTC.

V is TRBV7-2 and J is TRBJ2-7, with 8 nucleotides matching TRBD1. V shed 4 bases and J 4 bases; nucleotides not matched to a gene: 6. The CDR3 runs 14 residues. Germline CDR1 is SGHTA and CDR2 is FQGNSA. The CDR3 DNA reads TGTGCCAGCAGCTCGACAGGGGAGAGGTACGAGCAGTACTTC. Its translation: CASSSTGERYEQYF.

V is TRBV18 and J is TRBJ1-6, with a weak D call TRBD1 (6 bases). This CDR3 is 16 amino acids long. Germline CDR1 is KGHSH and CDR2 is LQKENI. Trimming cost V 3 bases and J 2 bases, with 11 bases left between them. CDR3 amino acids: CASSPGQFPYNSPLHF. CDR3 in DNA: TGTGCCAGCTCACCCGGACAGTTTCCCTATAATTCACCCCTCCACTTT.

The rearrangement links TRBV7-2 to TRBJ2-2; possibly TRBD2 for D (6 bases). Deletions cut 5 bases from V and 5 bases from J, with 12 bases between. The CDR3 is 14 amino acids. The germline gives CDR1 SGHTA, CDR2 FQGNSA. CDR3 DNA: TGTGCCAGCAGCCATCGTCTAGCGACCGGGGAGCTGTTTTTT. It is translated as CASSHRLATGELFF.

The chain has TRBV6-6 and TRBJ1-2; the match to TRBD1 covers 7 bases. The CDR3 covers 16 residues. Germline CDR1 and CDR2: MNHNY and SVGAGI (reference sequence). J lost 2 bases, V lost 5 bases, and 11 bases had no gene match. The CDR3 loop is CASSPPGQPTNYGYTF. The CDR3 nucleotides read TGTGCCAGCAGTCCTCCGGGACAGCCTACAAACTATGGCTACACCTTC.

The CDR3 DNA reads TGTGCCAGCAGTCTAGACAGGGGGAACACTGAAGCTTTCTTT. Translated: CASSLDRGNTEAFF. The rearrangement joins TRBV5-4 to TRBJ1-1, with 8 bases fitting TRBD1. This CDR3 has 14 residues. V dropped 5 bases and J dropped 1; count of bases not matched to a gene: 4. The germline CDR1 and CDR2 sequences are SGHNT and YYREEE (reference sequence). The variable domain in full, completed from reference TRBV5-4 and TRBJ1-1, reads ETGVTQSPTHLIKTRGQQVTLRCSSQSGHNTVSWYQQALGQGPQFIFQYYREEENGRGNFPPRFSGLQFPNYSSELNVNALELDDSALYLCASSLDRGNTEAFFGQGTRLTVV.

The rearrangement links TRBV4-3 to TRBJ2-1; possibly TRBD2 for D (6 bases). This CDR3 is 17 amino acids long. The germline V and J ends were trimmed by 0 bases and 2 bases, with 14 bases remaining between them. Per the germline V gene, CDR1 is LGHNA and CDR2 is YSLEER. CDR3 loop: CASSQDGGTGPYNEQFF. CDR3 in DNA: TGCGCCAGCAGCCAAGATGGGGGGACGGGGCCCTACAATGAGCAGTTCTTC.

The genes are TRBV28 and TRBJ1-4; TRBD1 matches at 7 bases. The CDR3 is 15 residues long. CDR1 and CDR2 from the germline V gene are MDHEN and SYDVKM. The ends lost 6 bases at V and 5 bases at J; junction bases unmatched: 9. CDR3 in amino acids: CASSLGDSSNEKLFF. CDR3 in DNA: TGTGCCAGCAGCCTGGGGGACAGCTCCAATGAAAAACTGTTTTTT.

This chain connects TRBV15 to TRBJ1-1, with 7 bases lining up with TRBD1. The CDR3 has 16 residues. V trimming: 8 bases; J trimming: 5 bases; junction bases outside the gene matches: 17. The germline CDR1 and CDR2 sequences are LNHNV and YYDKDF (reference sequence). The CDR3 loop is CATPHTQVQGGTEAFF. As DNA, the CDR3 is TGTGCCACCCCCCATACCCAGGTGCAGGGGGGAACTGAAGCTTTCTTT.

V and J are TRBV7-8 and TRBJ1-1; TRBD1 matches at 9 bases. Germline lookup yields CDR1 SGHVS and CDR2 FQNEAQ. Germline trimming cut 10 bases from V and 4 bases from J; bases unmatched to any gene: 19. This CDR3 comprises 17 residues. CDR3 sequence: CATAKRRTGVTSTEAFF. The CDR3 DNA reads TGTGCCACCGCTAAGCGTAGGACAGGGGTAACAAGCACTGAAGCTTTCTTT.

Of note for this clone: A read error may produce the germline difference seen at one junction end. The gene calls are TRBV7-7 and TRBJ2-5, with 7 bases lining up with TRBD2. CDR1 SSHAT and CDR2 FNYEAQ come from the germline V gene (reference sequence). The CDR3 consists of 15 residues. CDR3 in DNA: TGTGCTAGCAGCTTAATGCTAGCGGCTCAAGAGACCCAGTACTTC. Amino acid sequence: CASSLMLAAQETQYF.